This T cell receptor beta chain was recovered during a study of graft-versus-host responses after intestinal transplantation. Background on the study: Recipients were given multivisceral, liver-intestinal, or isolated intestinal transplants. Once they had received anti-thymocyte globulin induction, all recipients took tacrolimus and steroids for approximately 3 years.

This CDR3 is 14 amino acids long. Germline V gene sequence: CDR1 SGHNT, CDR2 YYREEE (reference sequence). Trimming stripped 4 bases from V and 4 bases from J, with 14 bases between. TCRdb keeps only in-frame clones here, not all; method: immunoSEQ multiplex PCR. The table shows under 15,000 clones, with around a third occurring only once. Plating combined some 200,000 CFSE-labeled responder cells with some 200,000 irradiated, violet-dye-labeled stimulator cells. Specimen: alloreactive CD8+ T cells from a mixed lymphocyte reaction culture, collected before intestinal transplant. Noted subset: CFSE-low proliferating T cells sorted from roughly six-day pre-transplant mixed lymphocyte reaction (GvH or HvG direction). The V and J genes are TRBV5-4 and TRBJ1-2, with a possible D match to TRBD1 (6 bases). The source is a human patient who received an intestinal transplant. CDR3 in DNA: TGTGCCAGCAGCCGCTCCAACAGGGTCTATGGCTACACCTTC. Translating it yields CASSRSNRVYGYTF.